The rows below give T cell receptor beta chains drawn from one sample of a study of blood T cell repertoires in COVID-19. The repertoire was sequenced with immunoSEQ multiplex PCR; TCRdb's copy has only in-frame clones and lacks some. This sample has about 220,000 clones, with 83% found just once. The sample was PBMCs or T cells enriched from blood (not recorded which). These receptors all come from a woman between 50 and 59 years old who had been exposed to COVID-19. Both conserved end residues are part of each CDR3. Each record gives: clone size, D gene, J gene, V gene, CDR3 DNA, CDR3 protein. D genes are given only for firm matches. Where a row states a size, it is once, few, many or the class of an expanded clone; other rows omit it.

>once|-|TRBJ2-2|TRBV19
TGTGCCAGTAGTAGAAGGAACACGGGGAACACCGGGGAGCTGTTTTTT
CASSRRNTGNTGELFF
>-|-|TRBJ2-2|TRBV5-1
TGCGCCAGCAGCTCCACGACAGGTCTCTCCGGGGAGCTGTTTTTT
CASSSTTGLSGELFF
>few|TRBD1|TRBJ2-2|TRBV5-4
TGTGCCAGCAGCTTGGACGACAGGGACACCGGGGAGCTGTTTTTT
CASSLDDRDTGELFF
>-|-|TRBJ1-2|TRBV6-5
TGTGCCAGCAGTTACCAGGGTTTCAACTATGGCTACACCTTC
CASSYQGFNYGYTF
>-|TRBD1|TRBJ1-2|TRBV6-1
TGTGCCAGCAGTGAACTCTTGGGACAGGGCGGCTACACCTTC
CASSELLGQGGYTF
>few|-|TRBJ2-7|TRBV10-2
TGCGCCAGCAAGGAGGGACAGCGGGTCGGCGAGCAGTACTTC
CASKEGQRVGEQYF
>-|TRBD2|TRBJ2-5|TRBV2
TGTGCCAGCAGTGATGGAATAGCGGGGGTTTCTTGGGAGACCCAGTACTTC
CASSDGIAGVSWETQYF
>-|-|TRBJ1-1|TRBV9
TGTGCCAGCACCCTGGGGGGGGCGAACACTGAAGCTTTCTTT
CASTLGGANTEAFF
>-|TRBD1|TRBJ2-1|TRBV24-1
TGTGCCACCAGTGAGAGGGGGCTCCTTAATGAGCAGTTCTTC
CATSERGLLNEQFF
>-|TRBD2|TRBJ2-1|TRBV5-1
TGCGCCAGCAGCCAAATCCAGCGGGGGGACAATGAGCAGTTCTTC
CASSQIQRGDNEQFF
>-|-|TRBJ1-2|TRBV19
TGTGCCAGTAGTATAATGGGCTCGTCGGGGGGCTACACCTTC
CASSIMGSSGGYTF
>-|-|TRBJ2-5|TRBV15
TGTGCCACCAGCAGAGACCGGGGATTCGGAGAGCAGACCCAGTACTTC
CATSRDRGFGEQTQYF
>-|TRBD1|TRBJ1-6|TRBV18
TGTGCCAGCTCAAGGGACAGGGATTCACCCCTCCACTTT
CASSRDRDSPLHF
>-|TRBD1|TRBJ2-2|TRBV12-5
TGTGCTAGTGGTTTGGTGATTAGTGTTAGGGACAGGGAACACGGGGAGCTGTTTTTT
CASGLVISVRDREHGELFF
>-|-|TRBJ1-2|TRBV5-1
TGCGCCAGCAGCATAAGTCCAGGGGACTATGGCTACACCTTC
CASSISPGDYGYTF
>-|-|TRBJ2-1|TRBV7-2
TGTGCCAGCAGCGCCCGGGACTACAATGAGCAGTTCTTC
CASSARDYNEQFF
>-|-|TRBJ1-2|TRBV7-2
TGTGCCAGCAGTCTAGCGGCGGCAGCTAACTATGGCTACACCTTC
CASSLAAAANYGYTF
>-|TRBD1|TRBJ2-7|TRBV7-8
TGTGCCAGCAGTACGCCGGGACAGGGCACCTACGAGCAGTACTTC
CASSTPGQGTYEQYF
>few|TRBD1|TRBJ2-7|TRBV7-9
TGTGCCAGCAGCTTAGTACAGGGGGCGAGTGAGCAGTACTTC
CASSLVQGASEQYF
>-|-|TRBJ1-2|TRBV7-6
TGTGCCAGCAGCTTAGGGGGGCAGGACTATGGCTACACCTTC
CASSLGGQDYGYTF
>-|-|TRBJ1-3|TRBV28
TGTGCCAGCAGTTTCACGGAGCTGTTCGGAAACACCATATATTTT
CASSFTELFGNTIYF
>-|-|TRBJ2-3|TRBV12-3/TRBV12-4
TGTGCCAGCAGTTCTCTGGATACGCAGTATTTT
CASSSLDTQYF
>-|-|TRBJ2-3|TRBV27
TGTGCCAGCAGTTTAGGAGGGGCAGCCTCAGATACGCAGTATTTT
CASSLGGAASDTQYF
>-|TRBD2|TRBJ2-7|TRBV5-1
TGCGCCAGCAGCCTGTCGACTAGCGGGGTGTACGAGCAGTACTTC
CASSLSTSGVYEQYF
>-|-|TRBJ1-2|TRBV5-1
TGCGCCAGCAGCTTGGAAGGGCAGGGGTATGGCTACACCTTC
CASSLEGQGYGYTF
>-|TRBD2|TRBJ2-7|TRBV14
TGTGCCAGCAGCCAAGAGGGACTAGCAGGCGAGCAGTACTTC
CASSQEGLAGEQYF
>-|TRBD2|TRBJ2-7|TRBV7-8
TGTGCCAGCAGCCGAGGGCGGGAGACGATCTACGAGCAGTACTTC
CASSRGRETIYEQYF
>-|TRBD1|TRBJ2-3|TRBV14
TGTGCCAGCGGGGACAGCAACACAGATACGCAGTATTTT
CASGDSNTDTQYF
>once|-|TRBJ1-1|TRBV27
TGTGCCAGCAGTCACCAGGGAAACCTTAACACTGAAGCTTTCTTT
CASSHQGNLNTEAFF
>-|-|TRBJ2-1|TRBV24-1
TGTGCCACCAGTGAGCCGACTAACCCAAACAATGAGCAGTTCTTC
CATSEPTNPNNEQFF
>once|-|TRBJ2-3|TRBV19
TGTGCCAGTAGTTCACCCGGGCCCCCCAGGGGATCCGGTACGCAGTATTTT
CASSSPGPPRGSGTQYF
>-|-|TRBJ1-3|TRBV6-1
TGTGCCAGCAGTGAAGCGAGAGGGGGACACACCATATATTTT
CASSEARGGHTIYF
>-|-|TRBJ1-2|TRBV5-1
TGCGCCAGCAGCGAGTACGGGGTGCGGGGCTACACCTTC
CASSEYGVRGYTF
>-|-|TRBJ2-7|TRBV5-4
TGTGCCAGCAGCCCGGACAGATCCTACGAGCAGTACTTC
CASSPDRSYEQYF
>few|-|TRBJ1-1|TRBV19
TGTGCCAGTACCCGACCGGACAGCGGGAACACTGAAGCTTTCTTT
CASTRPDSGNTEAFF
>-|-|TRBJ1-1|TRBV10-1
TGCGCCAGCAGCTTGGGGAGGAACACTGAAGCTTTCTTT
CASSLGRNTEAFF
>-|-|TRBJ2-3|TRBV27
TGTGCCAGCAGTCGGGTACCGAGGGGCACAGATACGCAGTATTTT
CASSRVPRGTDTQYF
>-|-|TRBJ2-2|TRBV7-2
TGTGCCAGCAGCCCTAACACCGGGGAGCTGTTTTTT
CASSPNTGELFF
>-|TRBD1|TRBJ2-1|TRBV24-1
TGTGCCACCAGTAGGCACAGGGGAAATAGCAATGAGCAGTTCTTC
CATSRHRGNSNEQFF
>-|TRBD1|TRBJ1-2|TRBV19
TGTGCCAGTAGTATGGAGACAGGGAGGAGTCGTAACTATGGCTACACCTTC
CASSMETGRSRNYGYTF
>-|TRBD1|TRBJ1-6|TRBV6-5
TGTGCCAGCAGTTCTGCAGGGGGCACGGGTTCACCCCTCCACTTT
CASSSAGGTGSPLHF
>-|-|TRBJ1-1|TRBV5-1
TGCGCCAGCAGCTCCGTATCCCTGATCGGTGAAGCTTTCTTT
CASSSVSLIGEAFF
>-|-|TRBJ1-2|TRBV24-1
TGTGCCACCAGTCTCACAGAGAACTATGGCTACACCTTC
CATSLTENYGYTF
>-|TRBD1|TRBJ1-2|TRBV6-2/TRBV6-3
TGTGCCAGCAGTTTTCGGACAGGGGAAGGCTACACCTTC
CASSFRTGEGYTF
>few|-|TRBJ1-1|TRBV7-2
TGTGCCAGCAGCTTATCCCGGAACACTGAAGCTTTCTTT
CASSLSRNTEAFF
>-|-|TRBJ1-3|TRBV3-1/TRBV3-2
TGTGCCAGCGGCGGTAGGAGTGAAAACACCATATATTTT
CASGGRSENTIYF
>many|TRBD1|TRBJ1-1|TRBV4-1
TGCGCCAGCAGCCAAGGCCCTGACAGGGTGAACACTGAAGCTTTCTTT
CASSQGPDRVNTEAFF
>-|TRBD2|TRBJ2-5|TRBV19
TGTGCCAGTAGTTACGGACTAGCGGGGGGGATCGAGACCCAGTACTTC
CASSYGLAGGIETQYF
>-|-|TRBJ2-5|TRBV5-6
TGTGCCAGCAGCCTCCAAGAGACCCAGTACTTC
CASSLQETQYF
>-|TRBD2|TRBJ2-3|TRBV19
TGTGCCAGCAGACTAGCGGGACATAGCACAGATACGCAGTATTTT
CASRLAGHSTDTQYF
>-|TRBD1|TRBJ1-4|TRBV4-1
TGCGCCAGCAGCCCCCGGGTTCAGGGGGGCGAGAGAGAAAAACTGTTTTTT
CASSPRVQGGEREKLFF
>-|TRBD1|TRBJ1-5|TRBV6-5
TGTGCCAGCGTCTTCGGGACAGGGAGCAATCAGCCCCAGCATTTT
CASVFGTGSNQPQHF